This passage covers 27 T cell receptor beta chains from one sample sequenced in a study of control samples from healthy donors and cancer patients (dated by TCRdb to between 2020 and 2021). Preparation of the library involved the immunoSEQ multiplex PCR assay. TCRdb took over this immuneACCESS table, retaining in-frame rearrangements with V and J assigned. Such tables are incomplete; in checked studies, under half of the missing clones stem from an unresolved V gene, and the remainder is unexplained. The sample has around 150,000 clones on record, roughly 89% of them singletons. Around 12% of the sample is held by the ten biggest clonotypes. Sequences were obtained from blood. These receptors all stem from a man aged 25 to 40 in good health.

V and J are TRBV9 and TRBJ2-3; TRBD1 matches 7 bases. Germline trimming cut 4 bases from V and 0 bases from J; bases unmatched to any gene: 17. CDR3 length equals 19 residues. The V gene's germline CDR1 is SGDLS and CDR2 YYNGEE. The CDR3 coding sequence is TGTGCCAGCAGCCCTACCCCCTGGACAGGATTAACTAGCACAGATACGCAGTATTTT. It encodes CASSPTPWTGLTSTDTQYF.

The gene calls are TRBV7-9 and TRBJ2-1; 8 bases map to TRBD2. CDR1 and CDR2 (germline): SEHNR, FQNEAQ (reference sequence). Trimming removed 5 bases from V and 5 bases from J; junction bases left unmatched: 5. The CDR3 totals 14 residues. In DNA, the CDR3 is TGTGCCAGCAGCGCCTTGGGACTAGACAATGAGCAGTTCTTC. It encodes CASSALGLDNEQFF.

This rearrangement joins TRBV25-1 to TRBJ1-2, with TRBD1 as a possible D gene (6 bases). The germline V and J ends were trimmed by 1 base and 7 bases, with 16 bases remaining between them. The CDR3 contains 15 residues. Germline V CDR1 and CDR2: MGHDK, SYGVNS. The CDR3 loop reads CASSESLDSLSGYTF. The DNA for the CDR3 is TGTGCCAGCAGTGAATCACTGGACAGTCTTTCTGGCTACACCTTC.

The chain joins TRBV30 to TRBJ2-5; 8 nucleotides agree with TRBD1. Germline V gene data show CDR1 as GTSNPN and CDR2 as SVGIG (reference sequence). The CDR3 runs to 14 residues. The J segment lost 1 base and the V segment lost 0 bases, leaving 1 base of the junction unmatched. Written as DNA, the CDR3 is TGTGCCTGGAGTGTGGACAGGGTCCAAGAGACCCAGTACTTC. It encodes CAWSVDRVQETQYF.

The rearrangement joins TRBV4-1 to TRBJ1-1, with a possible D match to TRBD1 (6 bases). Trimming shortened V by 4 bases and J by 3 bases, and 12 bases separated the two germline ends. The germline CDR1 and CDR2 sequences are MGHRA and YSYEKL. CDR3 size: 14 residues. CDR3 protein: CASSRTPGDTEAFF. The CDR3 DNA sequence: TGCGCCAGCAGCCGCACTCCAGGGGACACTGAAGCTTTCTTT.

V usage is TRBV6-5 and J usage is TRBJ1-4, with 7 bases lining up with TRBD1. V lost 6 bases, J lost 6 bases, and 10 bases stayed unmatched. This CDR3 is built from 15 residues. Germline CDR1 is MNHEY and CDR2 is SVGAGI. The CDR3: CASRARTGADEKLFF. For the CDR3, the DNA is TGTGCCAGCAGGGCACGGACAGGTGCGGATGAAAAACTGTTTTTT.

This CDR3 is CASSIELSLSRHQPQHF. CDR3 DNA sequence: TGTGCCAGTAGTATCGAGCTGAGTTTGTCGAGACATCAGCCCCAGCATTTT. The chain links TRBV19 to TRBJ1-5; D not certain. V was pared by 3 bases and J by 5 bases, with 20 bases between. The germline gives CDR1 LNHDA, CDR2 SQIVND (reference sequence). The CDR3 has 17 amino acids.

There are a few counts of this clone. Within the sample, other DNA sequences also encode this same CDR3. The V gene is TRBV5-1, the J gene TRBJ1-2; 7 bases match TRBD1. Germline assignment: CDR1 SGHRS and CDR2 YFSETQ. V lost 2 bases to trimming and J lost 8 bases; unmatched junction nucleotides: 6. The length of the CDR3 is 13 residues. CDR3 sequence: CASSLDRVEGYTF. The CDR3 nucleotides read TGCGCCAGCAGCTTAGACAGGGTGGAAGGCTACACCTTC.

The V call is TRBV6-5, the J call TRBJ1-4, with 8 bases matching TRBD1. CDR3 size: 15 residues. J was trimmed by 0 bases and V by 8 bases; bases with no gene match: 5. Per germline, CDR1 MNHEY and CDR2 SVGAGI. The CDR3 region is CASGQGLATNEKLFF. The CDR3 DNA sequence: TGTGCCAGCGGACAGGGACTCGCAACTAATGAAAAACTGTTTTTT.

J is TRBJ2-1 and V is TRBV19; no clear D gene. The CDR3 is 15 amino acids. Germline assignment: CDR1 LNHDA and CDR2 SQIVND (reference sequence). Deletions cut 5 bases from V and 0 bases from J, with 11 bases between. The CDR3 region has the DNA TGTGCCAGTAGTTTCGATCAGGACTCCTACAATGAGCAGTTCTTC. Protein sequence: CASSFDQDSYNEQFF.

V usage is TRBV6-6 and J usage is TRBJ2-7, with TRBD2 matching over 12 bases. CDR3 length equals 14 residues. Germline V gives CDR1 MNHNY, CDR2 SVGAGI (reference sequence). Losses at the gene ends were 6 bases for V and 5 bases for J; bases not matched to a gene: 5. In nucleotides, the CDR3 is TGTGCCAGCAGAAAGACTAGCGGGAGAAACGAGCAGTACTTC. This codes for CASRKTSGRNEQYF.

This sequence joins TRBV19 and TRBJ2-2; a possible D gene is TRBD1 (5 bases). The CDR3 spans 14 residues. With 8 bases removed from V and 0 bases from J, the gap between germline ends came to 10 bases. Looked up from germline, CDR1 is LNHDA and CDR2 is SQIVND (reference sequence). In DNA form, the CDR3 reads TGTGCCAGTTTTGGACACTCGAACACCGGGGAGCTGTTTTTT. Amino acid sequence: CASFGHSNTGELFF.

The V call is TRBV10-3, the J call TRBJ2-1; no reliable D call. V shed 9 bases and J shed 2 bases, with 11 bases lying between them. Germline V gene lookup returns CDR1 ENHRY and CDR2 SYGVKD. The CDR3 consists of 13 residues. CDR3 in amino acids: CAIAGGTYNEQFF. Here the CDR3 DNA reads TGTGCCATAGCTGGCGGAACCTACAATGAGCAGTTCTTC.

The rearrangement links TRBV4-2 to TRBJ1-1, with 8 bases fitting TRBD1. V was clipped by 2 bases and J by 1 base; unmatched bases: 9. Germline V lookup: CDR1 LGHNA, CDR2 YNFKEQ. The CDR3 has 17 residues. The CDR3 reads CASSQRGGQGSNTEAFF. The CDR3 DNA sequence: TGTGCCAGCAGCCAAAGGGGAGGACAGGGTTCGAACACTGAAGCTTTCTTT.

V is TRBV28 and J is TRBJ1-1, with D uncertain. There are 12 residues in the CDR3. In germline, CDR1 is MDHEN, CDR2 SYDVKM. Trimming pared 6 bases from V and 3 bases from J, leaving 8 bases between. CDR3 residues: CASRDADTEAFF. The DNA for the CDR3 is TGTGCCAGCAGGGACGCCGACACTGAAGCTTTCTTT.

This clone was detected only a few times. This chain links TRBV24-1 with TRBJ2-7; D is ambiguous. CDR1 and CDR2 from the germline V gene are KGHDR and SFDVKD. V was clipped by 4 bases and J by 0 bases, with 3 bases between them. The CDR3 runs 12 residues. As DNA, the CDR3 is TGTGCCACCAGTGACCGCTCCTACGAGCAGTACTTC. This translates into CATSDRSYEQYF.

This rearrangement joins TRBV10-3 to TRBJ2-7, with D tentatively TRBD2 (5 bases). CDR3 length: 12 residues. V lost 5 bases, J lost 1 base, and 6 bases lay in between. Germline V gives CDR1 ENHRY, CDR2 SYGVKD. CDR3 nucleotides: TGTGCCATCAGTCGCGGGTCCTACGAGCAGTACTTC. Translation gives CAISRGSYEQYF.

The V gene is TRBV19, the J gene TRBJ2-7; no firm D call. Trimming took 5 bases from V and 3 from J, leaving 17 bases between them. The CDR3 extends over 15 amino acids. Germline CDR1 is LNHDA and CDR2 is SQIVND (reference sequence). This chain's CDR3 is CASSFSGRSDYEQYF. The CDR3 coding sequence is TGTGCCAGTAGTTTCTCCGGAAGAAGTGACTACGAGCAGTACTTC.

The CDR3 region is CSARTGTYEQYF. CDR3 DNA sequence: TGCAGCGCTAGGACAGGGACCTACGAGCAGTACTTC. This sequence joins TRBV29-1 and TRBJ2-7; 8 nucleotides align to TRBD1. This CDR3 region has 12 residues. Germline V gene data show CDR1 as SQVTM and CDR2 as ANQGSEA. With V trimmed by 7 bases and J by 2 bases, 4 bases remained unmatched.

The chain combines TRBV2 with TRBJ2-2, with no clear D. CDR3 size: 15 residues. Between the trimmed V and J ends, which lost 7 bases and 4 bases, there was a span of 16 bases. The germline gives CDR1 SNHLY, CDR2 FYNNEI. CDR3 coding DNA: TGTGCCAGCAACCCCGGGCCTTCGGGCACCGGGGAGCTGTTTTTT. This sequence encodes CASNPGPSGTGELFF.

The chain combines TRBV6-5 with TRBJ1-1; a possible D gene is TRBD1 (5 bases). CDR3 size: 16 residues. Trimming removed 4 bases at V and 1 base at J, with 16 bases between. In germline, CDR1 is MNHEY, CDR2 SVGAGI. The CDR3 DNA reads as TGTGCCAGCAGTTTAGTCATGGGACTGCCGAACACTGAAGCTTTCTTT. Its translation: CASSLVMGLPNTEAFF.

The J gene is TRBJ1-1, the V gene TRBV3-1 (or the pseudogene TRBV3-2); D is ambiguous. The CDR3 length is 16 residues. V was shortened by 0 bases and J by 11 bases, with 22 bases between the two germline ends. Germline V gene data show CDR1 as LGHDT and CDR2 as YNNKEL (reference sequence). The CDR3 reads CASSQEGRDGYGWAFF. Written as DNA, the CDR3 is TGTGCCAGCAGCCAAGAAGGCCGTGACGGTTACGGTTGGGCTTTCTTT.

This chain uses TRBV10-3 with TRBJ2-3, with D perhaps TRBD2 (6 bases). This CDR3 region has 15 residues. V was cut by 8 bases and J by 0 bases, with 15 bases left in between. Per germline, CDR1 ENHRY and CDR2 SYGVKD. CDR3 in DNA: TGTGCCATCTCAATCGGGGGACTGAGCACAGATACGCAGTATTTT. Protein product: CAISIGGLSTDTQYF.

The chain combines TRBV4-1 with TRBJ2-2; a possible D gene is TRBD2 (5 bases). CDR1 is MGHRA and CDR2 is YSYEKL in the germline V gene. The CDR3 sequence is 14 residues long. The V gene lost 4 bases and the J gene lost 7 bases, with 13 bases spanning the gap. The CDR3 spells CASSLRPGDGELFF. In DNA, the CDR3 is TGCGCCAGCAGCCTTCGTCCCGGGGACGGGGAGCTGTTTTTT.

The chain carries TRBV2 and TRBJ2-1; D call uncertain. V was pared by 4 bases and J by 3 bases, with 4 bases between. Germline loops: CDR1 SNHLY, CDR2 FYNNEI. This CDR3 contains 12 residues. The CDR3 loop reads CASSGLYNEQFF. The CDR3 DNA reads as TGTGCCAGCAGTGGACTCTACAATGAGCAGTTCTTC. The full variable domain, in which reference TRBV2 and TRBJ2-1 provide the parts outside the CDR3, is EPEVTQTPSHQVTQMGQEVILRCVPISNHLYFYWYRQILGQKVEFLVSFYNNEISEKSEIFDDQFSVERPDGSNFTLKIRSTKLEDSAMYFCASSGLYNEQFFGPGTRLTVL.

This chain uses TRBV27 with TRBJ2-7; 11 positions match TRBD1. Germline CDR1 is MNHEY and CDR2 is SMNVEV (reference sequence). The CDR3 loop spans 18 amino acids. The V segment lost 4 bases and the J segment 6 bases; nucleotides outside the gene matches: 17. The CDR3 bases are TGTGCCAGCAGTTCGAAGGCCATCCGGGACAGGGGGGTAGGCGAGCAGTACTTC. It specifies CASSSKAIRDRGVGEQYF.

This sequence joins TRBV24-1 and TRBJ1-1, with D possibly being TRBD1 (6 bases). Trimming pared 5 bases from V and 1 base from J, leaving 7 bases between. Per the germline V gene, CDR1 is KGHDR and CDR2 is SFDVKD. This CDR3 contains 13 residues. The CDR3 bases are TGTGCCACCAGTGTGGGGGCGAACACTGAAGCTTTCTTT. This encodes CATSVGANTEAFF.